Each of the 27 T cell receptor beta chains below was sequenced from the same sample in a study of blood T cells in healthy people across ages. Using a J-beta primer mix together with a sample-barcoded 5' primer, a second PCR was run for about 7 to 12 cycles. One entry per CDR3 protein results from TCRdb running MiXCR on the 5' RACE reads. The data hold 1.5 million to 2 million distinct CDR3 sequences, with about two fifths observed a single time. Sequenced input: blood. The receptors originated from a human donor in good health.

The J gene is TRBJ2-1, the V gene TRBV24-1; TRBD2 aligns across 7 bases. Germline values: CDR1 KGHDR, CDR2 SFDVKD. Trimming cost V 4 bases and J 8 bases; bases outside gene matches: 10. The CDR3 sequence is 15 residues long. Here the CDR3 DNA reads TGTGCCACCAGTGACACGGGGGGACCTCAGGATGAGCAGTTCTTC. It is translated as CATSDTGGPQDEQFF.

This clonotype showed up just a few times. The rearrangement joins TRBV5-5 to TRBJ2-4; 7 bases agree with TRBD1. Looked up from germline, CDR1 is SGHKS and CDR2 is YYEKEE (reference sequence). With V trimmed by 3 bases and J by 0 bases, 15 bases remained unmatched. This CDR3 contains 19 residues. CDR3 region: CASSSNRGRGTEAKNIQYF. The CDR3 DNA follows: TGTGCCAGCAGCTCAAATCGAGGCCGAGGGACAGAAGCCAAAAACATTCAGTACTTC. The full variable domain, completed using reference TRBV5-5 and TRBJ2-4, is DAGVTQSPTHLIKTRGQQVTLRCSPISGHKSVSWYQQVLGQGPQFIFQYYEKEERGRGNFPDRFSARQFPNYSSELNVNALLLGDSALYLCASSSNRGRGTEAKNIQYFGAGTRLSVL.

This clonotype was recorded a few times. The CDR3 sequence: CASSHRTVQETQYF. The DNA of the CDR3 is TGTGCCAGCAGCCACCGGACAGTACAAGAGACCCAGTACTTC. The chain links TRBV7-8 to TRBJ2-5; a weak D match, TRBD1 (6 bases). The germline V and J ends were trimmed by 5 bases and 2 bases, with 12 bases remaining between them. Germline CDR1 reads SGHVS; CDR2 reads FQNEAQ. The length of the CDR3 is 14 residues. Based on the CDR3 plus reference TRBV7-8 and TRBJ2-5, the full variable domain is GAGVSQSPRYKVAKRGQDVALRCDPISGHVSLFWYQQALGQGPEFLTYFQNEAQLDKSGLPSDRFFAERPEGSVSTLKIQRTQQEDSAVYLCASSHRTVQETQYFGPGTRLLVL.

The chain links TRBV7-8 to TRBJ2-4, with a possible D match to TRBD2 (5 bases). V shed 3 bases and J shed 11 bases, with 20 bases lying between them. Germline CDR1 and CDR2: SGHVS and FQNEAQ. The CDR3 runs 15 residues. CDR3 amino acids: CASSFRWTPGSVQYF. In nucleotides, the CDR3 is TGTGCCAGCAGCTTTCGTTGGACTCCCGGGTCGGTTCAGTACTTC. Combining the CDR3 with reference TRBV7-8 and TRBJ2-4 gives the whole variable domain GAGVSQSPRYKVAKRGQDVALRCDPISGHVSLFWYQQALGQGPEFLTYFQNEAQLDKSGLPSDRFFAERPEGSVSTLKIQRTQQEDSAVYLCASSFRWTPGSVQYFGAGTRLSVL.

J is TRBJ1-1 and V is TRBV7-8, with D possibly being TRBD1 (5 bases). The ends were cut back, 1 base at V and 3 bases at J, with 18 bases in the middle. Per the germline V gene, CDR1 is SGHVS and CDR2 is FQNEAQ. There are 17 residues in the CDR3. The CDR3 DNA reads TGTGCCAGCAGCTTAGGGGCAGGGCTCGACGGGCACACTGAAGCTTTCTTT. Translated: CASSLGAGLDGHTEAFF.

This clonotype was observed a handful of times. The chain carries TRBV7-9 and TRBJ2-7, with D possibly TRBD2 on 5 matching bases. The V and J ends lost 5 bases and 3 bases respectively, with 20 bases between them. The CDR3 contains 16 residues. Germline CDR1 reads SEHNR; CDR2 reads FQNEAQ (reference sequence). The CDR3 loop is CASSRDSNLFFYEQYF. CDR3 sequence (DNA): TGTGCCAGCAGCCGGGATAGTAACCTGTTTTTCTACGAGCAGTACTTC.

V gene TRBV13 combines with J gene TRBJ2-2; D might be TRBD1 (5 bases). The germline gives CDR1 PRHDT, CDR2 FYEKMQ (reference sequence). This CDR3 contains 15 residues. Trimming stripped 4 bases from V and 4 bases from J, with 13 bases between. CDR3 DNA: TGTGCCAGCAGCTCCTCTCCAGGGTTCACCGGGGAGCTGTTTTTT. This translates into CASSSSPGFTGELFF.

This clonotype has a handful of counts. V gene TRBV6-1 combines with J gene TRBJ2-7; D tentatively reads TRBD1 or TRBD2 (5 bases each). Germline assignment: CDR1 MNHNS and CDR2 SASEGT. V shed 5 bases and J shed 0 bases, with 11 bases lying between them. This CDR3 comprises 14 residues. The CDR3 here is CASSTGPSSYEQYF. CDR3 in DNA: TGTGCCAGCAGTACGGGACCGAGCTCCTACGAGCAGTACTTC.

The genes are TRBV7-9 and TRBJ2-3; possible D gene TRBD2, 6 bases. CDR3 length: 14 amino acids. The germline V gene encodes CDR1 SEHNR and CDR2 FQNEAQ (reference sequence). The V end lost 3 bases, the J end lost 4 bases, and 11 bases lay between the germline ends. CDR3 sequence (DNA): TGTGCCAGCAGCTTCGTGGGGGGTGCAGATACGCAGTATTTT. Translation: CASSFVGGADTQYF. Together with reference TRBV7-9 and TRBJ2-3, the CDR3 gives the full variable domain: DTGVSQNPRHKITKRGQNVTFRCDPISEHNRLYWYRQTLGQGPEFLTYFQNEAQLEKSRLLSDRFSAERPKGSFSTLEIQRTEQGDSAMYLCASSFVGGADTQYFGPGTRLTVL.

As for this clonotype: The germline gene is not matched at one end of the junction; a read error may be the cause. The rearrangement joins TRBV2 to TRBJ2-1; TRBD1 agrees at 7 bases. CDR1 SNHLY and CDR2 FYNNEI come from the germline V gene. The CDR3 loop spans 16 amino acids. The CDR3 DNA reads as TGTGCCGGCAGTGAAGCCTCGACGGGACAGTACAATGAGCAGTTCTTC. This encodes CAGSEASTGQYNEQFF.

V and J are TRBV7-3 and TRBJ2-7; the match to TRBD2 covers 8 bases. The V segment lost 2 bases and the J segment 3 bases; nucleotides outside the gene matches: 3. The CDR3 has 14 amino acids. Germline V gene sequence: CDR1 SGHTA, CDR2 FQGTGA. The CDR3 region has the DNA TGTGCCAGCAGCTTATCCGGGACTAGCTACGAGCAGTACTTC. Translating gives CASSLSGTSYEQYF.

V gene TRBV11-2 combines with J gene TRBJ1-2; possible D gene TRBD1, 6 bases. Per the germline V gene, CDR1 is SGHAT and CDR2 is FQNNGV. Trimming removed 2 bases at V and 8 bases at J, with 27 bases between. CDR3 size: 18 residues. The CDR3 here is CASSLNRTRGTRYLGYTF. CDR3 DNA sequence: TGTGCCAGCAGCTTAAATCGGACTCGCGGGACACGGTACTTGGGCTACACCTTC.

The chain joins TRBV7-2 to TRBJ2-1, with D possibly being TRBD1 or TRBD2 (5 bases each). The germline V gene encodes CDR1 SGHTA and CDR2 FQGNSA. CDR3 length: 15 amino acids. Trimming stripped 3 bases from V and 10 bases from J, with 19 bases between. The CDR3 here is CASSFGAGIPYEQFF. In DNA form, the CDR3 reads TGTGCCAGCAGCTTCGGGGCGGGCATTCCCTACGAGCAGTTCTTC.

The genes are TRBV3-1 and TRBJ2-1; 9 bases agree with TRBD1. The V segment lost 2 bases and the J segment 8 bases; nucleotides outside the gene matches: 10. Germline V lookup: CDR1 LGHDT, CDR2 YNNKEL (reference sequence). This CDR3 spans 16 amino acids. CDR3 amino acids: CASSQSQGQGVYEQFF. Written as DNA, the CDR3 is TGTGCCAGCAGCCAATCTCAGGGACAGGGAGTCTATGAGCAGTTCTTC.

V usage is TRBV20-1 and J usage is TRBJ1-1; D perhaps matches TRBD1 (5 bases). This CDR3 is 13 amino acids long. The V and J ends lost 6 bases and 6 bases respectively, with 17 bases between them. The germline CDR1 and CDR2 sequences are DFQATT and SNEGSKA (reference sequence). The CDR3 sequence is CSAKDTWGAEAFF. As DNA, the CDR3 is TGCAGTGCCAAAGACACCTGGGGGGCTGAAGCTTTCTTT.

This clonotype was observed a handful of times. The chain is built from TRBV7-2 and TRBJ1-2, with unresolved D. Trimming stripped 7 bases from V and 3 bases from J, with 15 bases between. This CDR3 is 14 amino acids long. Germline V gene data show CDR1 as SGHTA and CDR2 as FQGNSA. The CDR3 here is CASTKDPSDYGYTF. The CDR3 DNA reads TGTGCCAGCACAAAGGACCCGTCGGACTATGGCTACACCTTC. Based on the CDR3 plus reference TRBV7-2 and TRBJ1-2, the full variable domain is GAGVSQSPSNKVTEKGKDVELRCDPISGHTALYWYRQSLGQGLEFLIYFQGNSAPDKSGLPSDRFSAERTGGSVSTLTIQRTQQEDSAVYLCASTKDPSDYGYTFGSGTRLTVV.

The chain uses TRBV11-2 and TRBJ2-3; D perhaps matches TRBD2 (6 bases). The germline CDR1 and CDR2 sequences are SGHAT and FQNNGV. The CDR3 is 15 amino acids. V was pared by 4 bases and J by 2 bases, with 13 bases between. In nucleotides, the CDR3 is TGTGCCAGCAGCTACAGAGGGAGGAACACAGATACGCAGTATTTT. The encoded protein is CASSYRGRNTDTQYF.

This chain connects TRBV6-5 to TRBJ1-2; D gene ambiguous. The V end lost 4 bases, the J end lost 8 bases, and 14 bases lay between the germline ends. Germline CDR1 reads MNHEY; CDR2 reads SVGAGI. CDR3 length equals 13 residues. DNA for the CDR3: TGTGCCAGCAGTTTAGGGTCCGTGAGAGGCTACACCTTC. This encodes CASSLGSVRGYTF.

This clonotype was counted between two and nine times. V and J are TRBV29-1 and TRBJ1-1, with D maybe TRBD1 (5 bases). Germline lookup yields CDR1 SQVTM and CDR2 ANQGSEA. Trimming cost V 4 bases and J 0 bases, with 18 bases left between them. CDR3 length: 16 residues. The CDR3 is CSVGARAGSVNTEAFF. The CDR3 nucleotides are TGCAGCGTTGGGGCCAGGGCTGGAAGTGTGAACACTGAAGCTTTCTTT.

This rearrangement joins TRBV9 to TRBJ2-7; the D gene is possibly TRBD2 (6 bases). Trimming took off 2 bases at V and 3 bases at J, with 12 bases between the two ends. CDR3 length: 14 amino acids. Per the germline V gene, CDR1 is SGDLS and CDR2 is YYNGEE. The CDR3 loop is CASSVYGGDYEQYF. CDR3 nucleotide sequence: TGTGCCAGCAGCGTTTACGGGGGAGACTACGAGCAGTACTTC.

The table lists this clonotype with a few counts. The V and J genes are TRBV9 and TRBJ1-1, with 9 bases matching TRBD1. The V segment lost 3 bases and the J segment 10 bases; nucleotides outside the gene matches: 13. The CDR3 extends over 15 amino acids. The V gene's germline CDR1 is SGDLS and CDR2 YYNGEE. The CDR3 reads CASSDQRTGAGGAFF. CDR3 bases: TGTGCCAGCAGCGATCAAAGGACAGGGGCGGGAGGAGCTTTCTTT.

This clonotype was observed a handful of times. The chain recombines TRBV10-3 with TRBJ2-7, with D possibly matching TRBD1 (5 bases). V shed 7 bases and J shed 1 base, with 17 bases lying between them. CDR1 and CDR2 from the germline V gene are ENHRY and SYGVKD. The CDR3 consists of 15 residues. CDR3 DNA sequence: TGTGCCATCACCAAAGGGGCGAGTGGGTCCTACGAGCAGTACTTC. Protein: CAITKGASGSYEQYF.

This clonotype appeared a few times. One end of the junction is discordant with germline, which a read error may explain. J is TRBJ2-3 and V is TRBV25-1; 9 bases line up with TRBD2. This CDR3 comprises 17 residues. Looked up from germline, CDR1 is MGHDK and CDR2 is SYGVNS. CDR3 DNA: TGTGCCTGCAGTGAATATAGCGGCGGGGGGGCCACAGATACGCAGTATTTT. Its protein product is CACSEYSGGGATDTQYF. Full variable domain (missing parts from reference TRBV25-1 and TRBJ2-3): EADIYQTPRYLVIGTGKKITLECSQTMGHDKMYWYQQDPGMELHLIHYSYGVNSTEKGDLSSESTVSRIRTEHFPLTLESARPSHTSQYLCACSEYSGGGATDTQYFGPGTRLTVL.

This sequence joins TRBV3-1 and TRBJ2-5; D is unclear. Germline CDR1 LGHDT, CDR2 YNNKEL (reference sequence). The length of the CDR3 is 14 residues. CDR3 bases: TGTGTCGGCAGCCAAGCACAAGGCCAAGAGACCCAGTACTTC. It specifies CVGSQAQGQETQYF.

The chain uses TRBV20-1 and TRBJ1-2; 9 bases align to TRBD1. Germline assignment: CDR1 DFQATT and CDR2 SNEGSKA (reference sequence). The junction had 5 bases not matched to a gene; V was cut back by 0 bases and J by 6 bases. The CDR3 consists of 14 residues. The CDR3 DNA reads TGCAGTGCTAGAGATTCGGGGGACAGGGATGGCTACACCTTC. Protein: CSARDSGDRDGYTF.

Note on this clonotype: A junction boundary mismatches the germline segment, possibly from a read error. V is TRBV20-1 and J is TRBJ2-5; D possibly corresponds to TRBD2 (6 bases). The end of the DNA fits TRBJ2-7 better, so the J call may be wrong. Per germline, CDR1 DFQATT and CDR2 SNEGSKA (reference sequence). This CDR3 is built from 14 residues. CDR3 sequence (DNA): TGCAGTGCTGGAGATGGGAGGCAGGGCTACGAGCAGTACTTC. Translating gives CSAGDGRQGYEQYF.

The rearrangement joins TRBV20-1 to TRBJ2-1; 8 bases line up with TRBD1. The J segment lost 3 bases and the V segment lost 3 bases, leaving 7 bases of the junction unmatched. Germline values: CDR1 DFQATT, CDR2 SNEGSKA (reference sequence). This CDR3 contains 15 residues. This CDR3 is CSASRGTGLYNEQFF. CDR3 coding DNA: TGCAGTGCTAGTCGGGGGACAGGACTCTACAATGAGCAGTTCTTC.